This TCR beta chain was retrieved from a study of T-cell memory formation after mild COVID-19. Study background: For the most part, TCR clusters were specific to one donor.

MiXCR was run by TCRdb on the 5' RACE reads, yielding one entry per CDR3 protein. The table records 500,000 to 550,000 distinct CDR3 sequences, approximately 20% of them present only once. The CDR3 covers 13 residues. Trimming shortened V by 7 bases and J by 0 bases, and 12 bases separated the two germline ends. Germline-derived CDR1 and CDR2 are SQVTM and ANQGSEA. In this sample, this clonotype turned up a few times. Source material: PBMCs or a T cell subset sorted from them (not recorded which). The J gene is TRBJ1-1, the V gene TRBV29-1; no clear D gene. The sequence derives from an adult woman who had mild COVID-19 (a few samples of this study predate the infection). Cell type and time point are not known. Written as DNA, the CDR3 is TGCAGCGCCGAAGGCAGGATGAACACTGAAGCTTTCTTT. This translates into CSAEGRMNTEAFF.